This paragraph reports one T cell receptor (beta chain). The data are from a study of shared T cell receptors in the human thymus. Germline V CDR1 and CDR2: MGHRA, YSYEKL. Trimming stripped 5 bases from V and 0 bases from J, with 8 bases between. CDR3 length: 14 amino acids. TCRdb keeps only in-frame clones here, not all; method: immunoSEQ multiplex PCR. The repertoire holds about 660,000 clones, with approximately 90% as singletons. The data also belong to a second study, concerning human thymus T cells. That paper states: Donors were healthy Finnish babies undergoing corrective operations for congenital heart defects. Thymic material originated from resections removed in the course of corrective heart surgery. V and J genes seemed to be used with bias in thymic and blood repertoires. Related research described strongly overlapping thymic repertoires in unrelated people.

The chain couples TRBV4-1 to TRBJ1-5; D is unclear. Sequencing was carried out using thymocytes. The receptor was isolated from a boy under two years old with a congenital heart defect. CDR3 sequence: CASSGGHSNQPQHF. The CDR3 region has the DNA TGCGCCAGCAGCGGCGGCCATAGCAATCAGCCCCAGCATTTT.